One sample yielded the 5 T cell receptor beta chains listed below, sequenced in a study of CD8 T cells in Susac syndrome. Random hexamers were used to reverse transcribe the RNA input (about 0.5 to 1 ug). MiXCR was run by TCRdb on the immunoSEQ multiplex PCR reads, yielding one entry per CDR3 protein. The table has about 180,000 distinct CDR3 sequences, around 94% seen once; the top ten hold around 0.094%. Sequencing was done on a sample of CD4+ T cells from PBMCs. All receptors come from a human donor with Susac syndrome.

The chain is built from TRBV2 and TRBJ2-1, with D hard to call. There are 16 residues in the CDR3. CDR1 is SNHLY and CDR2 is FYNNEI in the germline V gene. The germline V and J ends were trimmed by 3 bases and 0 bases, with 12 bases remaining between them. In DNA, the CDR3 is TGTGCCAGCAGTGATGGGTACCCCAGCTCCTACAATGAGCAGTTCTTC. It specifies CASSDGYPSSYNEQFF. The full variable domain, completed using reference TRBV2 and TRBJ2-1, is EPEVTQTPSHQVTQMGQEVILRCVPISNHLYFYWYRQILGQKVEFLVSFYNNEISEKSEIFDDQFSVERPDGSNFTLKIRSTKLEDSAMYFCASSDGYPSSYNEQFFGPGTRLTVL.

V and J are TRBV6-5 and TRBJ2-1; D gene ambiguous. Trimming removed 6 bases from V and 4 bases from J, with 7 bases in between. The CDR3 is 12 amino acids. The germline V gene encodes CDR1 MNHEY and CDR2 SVGAGI. The DNA of the CDR3 is TGTGCCAGCAGCTCCCGATACAATGAGCAGTTCTTC. Encoded protein: CASSSRYNEQFF.

The chain joins TRBV15 to TRBJ2-3, with D perhaps TRBD2 (7 bases). The V end lost 7 bases, the J end lost 2 bases, and 13 bases lay between the germline ends. Germline V lookup: CDR1 LNHNV, CDR2 YYDKDF (reference sequence). This CDR3 is built from 14 residues. DNA of the CDR3: TGTGCCACCACTACCGGGGGGCTCACAGATACGCAGTATTTT. Residues: CATTTGGLTDTQYF.

The chain joins TRBV18 to TRBJ1-1; 8 positions match TRBD1. This CDR3 has 14 residues. J gave up 2 bases and V 6 bases, and 5 bases lay outside the gene matches. Germline CDR1 and CDR2: KGHSH and LQKENI. CDR3 DNA: TGTGCCAGCTCCGTGGGACAGGCAAACACTGAAGCTTTCTTT. Translated: CASSVGQANTEAFF.

This clonotype has just a few counts. The genes are TRBV19 and TRBJ2-1; D gene uncertain. V was cut by 4 bases and J by 4 bases, with 8 bases left in between. Germline-derived CDR1 and CDR2 are LNHDA and SQIVND (reference sequence). CDR3 length: 13 residues. The CDR3 here is CASSRNRYNEQFF. The CDR3 DNA reads TGTGCCAGTAGTAGGAATAGATACAATGAGCAGTTCTTC. The whole variable domain, filled in from reference TRBV19 and TRBJ2-1, reads DGGITQSPKYLFRKEGQNVTLSCEQNLNHDAMYWYRQDPGQGLRLIYYSQIVNDFQKGDIAEGYSVSREKKESFPLTVTSAQKNPTAFYLCASSRNRYNEQFFGPGTRLTVL.